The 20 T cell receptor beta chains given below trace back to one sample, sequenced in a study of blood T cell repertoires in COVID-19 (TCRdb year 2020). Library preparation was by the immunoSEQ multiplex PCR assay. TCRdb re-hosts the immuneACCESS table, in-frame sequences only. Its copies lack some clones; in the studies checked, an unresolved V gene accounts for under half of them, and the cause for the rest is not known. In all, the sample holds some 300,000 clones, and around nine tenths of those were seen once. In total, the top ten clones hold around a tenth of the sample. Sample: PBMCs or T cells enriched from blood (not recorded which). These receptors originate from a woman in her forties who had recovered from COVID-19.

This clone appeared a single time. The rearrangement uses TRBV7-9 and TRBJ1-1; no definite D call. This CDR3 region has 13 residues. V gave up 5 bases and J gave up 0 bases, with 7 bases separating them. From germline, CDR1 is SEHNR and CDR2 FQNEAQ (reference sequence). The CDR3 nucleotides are TGTGCCAGCAGCGCTGCGGTGAACACTGAAGCTTTCTTT. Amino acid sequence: CASSAAVNTEAFF.

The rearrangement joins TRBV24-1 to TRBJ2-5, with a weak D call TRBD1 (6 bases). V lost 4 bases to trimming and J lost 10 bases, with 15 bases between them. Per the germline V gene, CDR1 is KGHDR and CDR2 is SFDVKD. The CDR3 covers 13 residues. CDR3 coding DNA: TGTGCCACCAGTGACCCCTTTCAGGGGCTCCAGTACTTC. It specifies CATSDPFQGLQYF.

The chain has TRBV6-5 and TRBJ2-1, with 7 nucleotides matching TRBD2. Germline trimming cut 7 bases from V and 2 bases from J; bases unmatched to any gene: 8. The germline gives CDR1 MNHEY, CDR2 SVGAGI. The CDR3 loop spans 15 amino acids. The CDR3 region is CASTSSAGAYNEQFF. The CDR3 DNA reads TGTGCCAGCACCTCTTCGGCGGGAGCCTACAATGAGCAGTTCTTC.

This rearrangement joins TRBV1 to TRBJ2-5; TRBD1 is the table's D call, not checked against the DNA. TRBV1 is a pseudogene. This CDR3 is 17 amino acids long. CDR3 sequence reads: CTSSQDHHDRAAETQYF. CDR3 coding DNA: TGCACCAGCAGCCAAGATCATCACGACAGGGCGGCGGAGACCCAGTACTTC.

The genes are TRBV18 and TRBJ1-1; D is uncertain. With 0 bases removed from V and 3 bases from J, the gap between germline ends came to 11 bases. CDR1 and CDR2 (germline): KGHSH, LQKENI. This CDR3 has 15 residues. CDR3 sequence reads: CASSPPAGRHTEAFF. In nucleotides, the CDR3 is TGTGCCAGCTCACCACCGGCGGGGAGGCACACTGAAGCTTTCTTT.

The CDR3 reads CATTKACVYGYTF. CDR3 bases: TGTGCCACGACTAAGGCGTGTGTCTATGGCTACACCTTC. V is TRBV6-7 and J is TRBJ1-2; D is unresolved. TRBV6-7 is treated as an ORF (open reading frame) with a function not yet certain. CDR3 length equals 13 residues. V lost 10 bases to trimming and J lost 4 bases, with 16 bases between them.

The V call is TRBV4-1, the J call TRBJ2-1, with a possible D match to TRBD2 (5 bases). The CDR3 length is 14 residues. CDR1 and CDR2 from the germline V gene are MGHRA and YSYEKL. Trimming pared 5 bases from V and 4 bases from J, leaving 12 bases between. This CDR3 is CASSIPSGYNEQFF. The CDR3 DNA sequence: TGCGCCAGCAGCATCCCCAGCGGTTACAATGAGCAGTTCTTC.

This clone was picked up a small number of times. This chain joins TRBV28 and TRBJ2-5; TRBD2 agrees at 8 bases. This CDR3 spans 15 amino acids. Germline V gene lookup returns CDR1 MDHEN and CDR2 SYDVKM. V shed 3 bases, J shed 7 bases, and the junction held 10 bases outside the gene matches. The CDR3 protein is CASSLPGGGTGTQYF. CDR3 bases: TGTGCCAGCAGTTTGCCGGGCGGGGGGACGGGGACCCAGTACTTC.

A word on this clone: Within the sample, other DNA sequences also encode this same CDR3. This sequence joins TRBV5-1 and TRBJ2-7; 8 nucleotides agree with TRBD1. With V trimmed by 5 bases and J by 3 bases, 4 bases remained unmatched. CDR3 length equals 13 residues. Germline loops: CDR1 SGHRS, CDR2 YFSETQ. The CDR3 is CASSLQGDYEQYF. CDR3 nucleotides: TGCGCCAGCAGTTTACAGGGGGACTACGAGCAGTACTTC.

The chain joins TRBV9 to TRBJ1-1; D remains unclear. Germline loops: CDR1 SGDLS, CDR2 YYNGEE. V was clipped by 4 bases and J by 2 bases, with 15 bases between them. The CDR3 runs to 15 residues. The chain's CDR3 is CASSPSTALNTEAFF. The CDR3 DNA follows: TGTGCCAGCAGCCCCTCTACAGCCCTAAACACTGAAGCTTTCTTT.

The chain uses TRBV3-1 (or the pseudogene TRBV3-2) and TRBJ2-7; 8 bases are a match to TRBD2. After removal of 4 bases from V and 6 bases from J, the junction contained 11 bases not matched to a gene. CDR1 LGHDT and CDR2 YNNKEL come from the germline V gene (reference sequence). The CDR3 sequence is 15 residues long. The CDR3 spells CASSRRSGKVSEQYF. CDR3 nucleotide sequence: TGTGCCAGCAGCCGGCGTAGCGGGAAGGTTTCCGAGCAGTACTTC.

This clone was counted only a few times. The CDR3 spells CASSSGTGGYEQYF. The CDR3, as DNA: TGCGCCAGCAGCTCTGGGACAGGGGGCTACGAGCAGTACTTC. The genes are TRBV4-3 and TRBJ2-7; 11 positions match TRBD1. With V trimmed by 5 bases and J by 3 bases, 3 bases remained unmatched. The CDR3 sequence is 14 residues long. The germline gives CDR1 LGHNA, CDR2 YSLEER.

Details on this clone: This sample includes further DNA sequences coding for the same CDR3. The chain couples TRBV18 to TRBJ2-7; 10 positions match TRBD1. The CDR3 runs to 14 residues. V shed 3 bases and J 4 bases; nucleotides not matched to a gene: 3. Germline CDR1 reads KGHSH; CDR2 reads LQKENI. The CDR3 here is CASSPGQGIYEQYF. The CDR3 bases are TGTGCCAGCTCACCGGGACAGGGGATATACGAGCAGTACTTC.

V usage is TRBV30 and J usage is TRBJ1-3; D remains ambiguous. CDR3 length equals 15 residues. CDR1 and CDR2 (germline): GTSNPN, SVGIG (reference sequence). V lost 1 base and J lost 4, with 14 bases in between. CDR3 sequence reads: CAWSEGHRGGNTIYF. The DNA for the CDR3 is TGTGCCTGGAGTGAAGGGCACCGAGGGGGAAACACCATATATTTT.

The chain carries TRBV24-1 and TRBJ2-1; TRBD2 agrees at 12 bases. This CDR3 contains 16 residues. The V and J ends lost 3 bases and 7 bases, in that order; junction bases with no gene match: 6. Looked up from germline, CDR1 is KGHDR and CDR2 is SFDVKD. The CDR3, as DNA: TGTGCCACCAGTGATCGGGGACTAGCGGGCCGTAATGAGCAGTTCTTC. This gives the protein CATSDRGLAGRNEQFF.

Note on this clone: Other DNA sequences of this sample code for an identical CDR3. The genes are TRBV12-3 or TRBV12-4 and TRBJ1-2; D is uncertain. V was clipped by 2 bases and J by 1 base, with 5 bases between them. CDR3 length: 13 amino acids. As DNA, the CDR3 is TGTGCCAGCAGTTTAACGGGTAACTATGGCTACACCTTC. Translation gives CASSLTGNYGYTF.

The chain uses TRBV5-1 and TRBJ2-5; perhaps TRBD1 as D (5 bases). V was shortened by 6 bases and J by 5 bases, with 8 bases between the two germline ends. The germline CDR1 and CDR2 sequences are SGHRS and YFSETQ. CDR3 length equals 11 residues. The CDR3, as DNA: TGCGCCAGCACAGGGTTGGAGACCCAGTACTTC. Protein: CASTGLETQYF. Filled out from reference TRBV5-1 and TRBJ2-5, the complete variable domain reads KAGVTQTPRYLIKTRGQQVTLSCSPISGHRSVSWYQQTPGQGLQFLFEYFSETQRNKGNFPGRFSGRQFSNSRSEMNVSTLELGDSALYLCASTGLETQYFGPGTRLLVL.

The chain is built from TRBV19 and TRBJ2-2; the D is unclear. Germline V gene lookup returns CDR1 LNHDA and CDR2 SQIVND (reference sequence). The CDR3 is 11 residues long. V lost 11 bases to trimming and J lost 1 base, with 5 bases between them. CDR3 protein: CASENTGELFF. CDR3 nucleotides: TGTGCCTCAGAGAACACCGGGGAGCTGTTTTTT. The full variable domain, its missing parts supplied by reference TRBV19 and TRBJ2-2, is DGGITQSPKYLFRKEGQNVTLSCEQNLNHDAMYWYRQDPGQGLRLIYYSQIVNDFQKGDIAEGYSVSREKKESFPLTVTSAQKNPTAFYLCASENTGELFFGEGSRLTVL.

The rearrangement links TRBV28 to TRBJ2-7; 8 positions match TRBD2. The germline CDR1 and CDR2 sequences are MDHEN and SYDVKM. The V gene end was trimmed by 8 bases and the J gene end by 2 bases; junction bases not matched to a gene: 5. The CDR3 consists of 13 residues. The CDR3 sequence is CASSGLAPYEQYF. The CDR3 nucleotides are TGTGCCAGCTCTGGACTAGCTCCCTACGAGCAGTACTTC.

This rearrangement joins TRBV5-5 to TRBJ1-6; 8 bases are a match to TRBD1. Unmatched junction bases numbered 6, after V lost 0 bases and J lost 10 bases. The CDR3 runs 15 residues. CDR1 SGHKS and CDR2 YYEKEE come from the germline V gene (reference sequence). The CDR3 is CASSLDDRGRSPLHF. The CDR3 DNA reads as TGTGCCAGCAGCTTGGATGACAGGGGAAGATCACCCCTCCACTTT.